This is a list of T cell receptor beta chains from one sample in a study of blood T cell repertoires in COVID-19. The method was immunoSEQ multiplex PCR; TCRdb's version includes in-frame clones alone and lacks a portion of them. There are 160,000 or so clones in the sample; roughly 93% occur only once, and 2% lies in the top ten. Sequenced input: peripheral blood. These receptors were obtained from a woman aged 55-69 years with COVID-19, enrolled during active disease. Both conserved end residues are part of each CDR3. The D gene is left open where the match is weak. The size entry is marked missing in some rows and otherwise reads once, few, many or a size class.

j_gene,len,abundance,d_gene,v_gene,CDR3nt,CDR3aa
TRBJ2-7,16,once,.,TRBV18,TGTGCCAGCTCACCCCGGACAGGGAGGGGAACCTACGAGCAGTACTTC,CASSPRTGRGTYEQYF
TRBJ1-2,14,few,TRBD1,TRBV6-1,TGTGCCAGCAGTGAACTGGCAGGGGGCAGCGGCTACACCTTC,CASSELAGGSGYTF
TRBJ2-5,15,.,TRBD1,TRBV5-4,TGTGCCAGCAGCCCAGGGACAGCCCTAAAGATTACCCAGTACTTC,CASSPGTALKITQYF
TRBJ2-3,17,once,TRBD2,TRBV7-3,TGTGCCAGCAGCTTAGGCGCTAGCGGGGGTAGCACAGATACGCAGTATTTT,CASSLGASGGSTDTQYF
TRBJ1-2,13,.,TRBD1,TRBV12-3/TRBV12-4,TGTGCCAGCAGAGACAGGGCGCACTATGGCTACACCTTC,CASRDRAHYGYTF
TRBJ2-7,14,.,TRBD2,TRBV18,TGTGCCAGCTCACCAGATAGCGGGGTACACGAGCAGTACTTC,CASSPDSGVHEQYF
TRBJ1-2,13,.,.,TRBV29-1,TGCAGCGTTGAGACCGGGAAAGGACCTGGCTACACCTTC,CSVETGKGPGYTF
TRBJ2-7,15,few,TRBD1,TRBV4-3,TGCGCCAGCAGCCAGGAGGGACAGGGGGCCTACGAGCAGTACTTC,CASSQEGQGAYEQYF
TRBJ1-6,13,.,.,TRBV6-5,TGTGCCAGCAGTTACTCGGGCCGGGACATTTTCCACTTT,CASSYSGRDIFHF
TRBJ1-1,16,.,TRBD1,TRBV5-1,TGCGCCAGCAGCTTGGAGTGGACAGGGCTGAACACTGAAGCTTTCTTT,CASSLEWTGLNTEAFF
TRBJ2-5,16,.,.,TRBV3-1/TRBV3-2,TGTGCCAGCAGCCAAGTCGTCAGGAGGCAAGAAGAGACCCAGTACTTC,CASSQVVRRQEETQYF
TRBJ2-7,13,once,TRBD1,TRBV7-2,TGTGCCAGCAGCTTAGATGGGACAGAAGAGCAGTACTTC,CASSLDGTEEQYF
TRBJ2-5,14,.,.,TRBV11-1,TGTGCCAGCAGCTTAGCGCTACAGCAAGAGACCCAGTACTTC,CASSLALQQETQYF
TRBJ2-3,15,.,.,TRBV29-1,TGCAGCGTCAGAAGACAGTTTTCTAGCACAGATACGCAGTATTTT,CSVRRQFSSTDTQYF
TRBJ1-2,14,.,.,TRBV29-1,TGCAGCGTCACACAGGGTACACCACACTATGGCTACACCTTC,CSVTQGTPHYGYTF
TRBJ2-1,15,.,TRBD2,TRBV20-1,TGCAGTGCTAGTCCACTAGCGGGGGGCTTCAATGAGCAGTTCTTC,CSASPLAGGFNEQFF
TRBJ2-5,14,once,.,TRBV3-1/TRBV3-2,TGTGCCAGCAGCCAAGAAGTAGTGTCGGAGACCCAGTACTTC,CASSQEVVSETQYF
TRBJ1-1,14,once,.,TRBV13,TGTGCCAGCAGCCCTATCCAGGGTACCACTGAAGCTTTCTTT,CASSPIQGTTEAFF
TRBJ1-6,13,.,.,TRBV15,TGTGCCACCAGCCGGCCCGGTTCAGGACCCCTCCACTTT,CATSRPGSGPLHF
TRBJ1-2,13,.,.,TRBV12-3/TRBV12-4,TGTGCCAGCAGTCCACAGGAAAACTATGGCTACACCTTC,CASSPQENYGYTF
TRBJ1-1,13,.,.,TRBV11-1,TGTGCCAGCAGCTTAGCGCTAAGTTCGTCGGCTTTCTTT,CASSLALSSSAFF
TRBJ2-1,14,.,TRBD1,TRBV3-1/TRBV3-2,TGTGCCAGCAGCCAGGGGCAGGGGGCTGCCCCCCAGTTCTTC,CASSQGQGAAPQFF
TRBJ1-4,16,.,.,TRBV9,TGTGCCAGCAGCGTAGGTACCTCGGTTAATAATGAAAAACTGTTTTTT,CASSVGTSVNNEKLFF
TRBJ2-2,14,.,TRBD2,TRBV11-2,TGTGCCAGCAGCACCGCTAGCGGCACCGGGGAGCTGTTTTTT,CASSTASGTGELFF
TRBJ1-6,16,.,.,TRBV25-1,TGTGCCAGCAGTGAGAGTTTAAGCTCCTATAATTCACCCCTCCACTTT,CASSESLSSYNSPLHF
TRBJ1-2,14,.,TRBD1,TRBV6-5,TGTGCCAGCATAGAGGGGGCTCGAGGGTATGGCTACACCTTC,CASIEGARGYGYTF
TRBJ1-3,14,.,.,TRBV4-2,TGTGCCAGCAGCCGCCAGGGGACTGGAAACACCATATATTTT,CASSRQGTGNTIYF
TRBJ1-2,14,.,.,TRBV19,TGTGCCAGTAGTCCGGACTTCTTCGTAGGGGGCTACACCTTC,CASSPDFFVGGYTF
TRBJ1-1,13,.,.,TRBV7-2,TGTGCCAGCAGCTCGACAAAGGACACTGAAGCTTTCTTT,CASSSTKDTEAFF
TRBJ2-2,13,.,.,TRBV5-6,TGTGCCAGCAGTTATCAGGGGACCGGGGAGCTGTTTTTT,CASSYQGTGELFF
TRBJ1-5,20,.,TRBD1,TRBV6-2/TRBV6-3,TGTGCCAGCAGTTACTCAATCCTGGACAGGACGCTGTATAGCAATCAGCCCCAGCATTTT,CASSYSILDRTLYSNQPQHF
TRBJ2-3,13,.,TRBD1,TRBV5-1,TGCGCCAGCAGCATCGGACAGGCAGATACGCAGTATTTT,CASSIGQADTQYF
TRBJ1-4,16,once,.,TRBV9,TGTGCCAGCAGCGTAGGAGGTGGAACAACTAATGAAAAACTGTTTTTT,CASSVGGGTTNEKLFF
TRBJ1-1,13,medium-sized,.,TRBV6-5,TGTGCCAGCAGTCCCGGGGGGGATATTGAAGCTTTCTTT,CASSPGGDIEAFF
TRBJ2-7,14,.,.,TRBV19,TGTGCCAGTAGTATGGGCAGGGGCTACTACGAGCAGTACTTC,CASSMGRGYYEQYF
TRBJ1-2,11,.,.,TRBV20-1,TGCAGTGCACAGGATAACTATGGCTACACCTTC,CSAQDNYGYTF
TRBJ2-3,16,.,TRBD2,TRBV4-3,TGCGCCAGCAGCCAAGATGCTAGCGGGGGGGCGGATACGCAGTATTTT,CASSQDASGGADTQYF
TRBJ2-7,15,.,TRBD1,TRBV4-2,TGTGCCAGCAGCCAAGCTCACAGGGGAGCCTACGAGCAGTACTTC,CASSQAHRGAYEQYF
TRBJ1-4,15,once,.,TRBV7-8,TGTGCCAGCAGCTTGGTCCAGGCCACTAATGAAAAACTGTTTTTT,CASSLVQATNEKLFF
TRBJ1-2,14,.,TRBD1,TRBV29-1,TGCAGCGTAGCCCGGGACAGGGGAGCGAATGGCTACACCTTC,CSVARDRGANGYTF
TRBJ2-3,18,once,TRBD2,TRBV9,TGTGCCAGCAGCGTAGCTGGGGGACTAGTGAGTACCTCAGATACGCAGTATTTT,CASSVAGGLVSTSDTQYF
TRBJ1-2,14,.,.,TRBV5-6,TGTGCCAGCAGCTTGGTCGCAGGGATCGATGGCTACACCTTC,CASSLVAGIDGYTF